Included here is one T cell receptor beta chain sequence, with context. CDR1 and CDR2 (germline): KGHSH, LQKENI. The CDR3 runs to 14 residues. V lost 1 base, J lost 7 bases, and 13 bases lay in between. The source of the sample is a study of blood T cell repertoires in COVID-19. Study details: Donors in the United States, Italy and Spain gave samples during acute or convalescent COVID-19. Sources were T cells, B-cell-depleted T cells, or PBMCs; the material itself was cDNA or gDNA.

The authors' processing: Nucleated cell number was recorded as an estimate derived from reference gene primer amplification. Using immunoSEQ multiplex PCR, the repertoire was profiled, and TCRdb retains in-frame clones only, with some absent. D and trimming were read from the DNA, whereas the V and J calls and clone size are those reported in that table. The data show 410,000 or so clones, with just over 85% seen just once and roughly 1.4% held by the top ten. Sequenced input: peripheral blood. The receptor was isolated from a woman between 25 and 40 years old with active or convalescent COVID-19. The rearrangement uses TRBV18 and TRBJ1-2; no reliable D call. The CDR3 nucleotides are TGTGCCAGCTCACCACAGGGAGAATCTCTTGGCTACACCTTC. Translated: CASSPQGESLGYTF.